This T cell receptor (beta chain) was captured by sequencing in a study of blood T cell repertoires in COVID-19. About the study: There were acute and convalescent COVID-19 samples, and they came from the United States, Italy and Spain. From T cells, B-cell-depleted T cells, or PBMCs came the material, which was cDNA or gDNA.

This clone showed up just once. Original methodology: Estimates of nucleated cell counts were drawn from the amplification of reference gene primers. Assay: immunoSEQ multiplex PCR; the TCRdb copy retains only in-frame clones and omits some. That table gives V, J and clone size, and the DNA gave D and trimming. The sample shows 200,000 or so clones, 80% to 90% of them seen only once. CDR3 length equals 15 residues. V was pared by 6 bases and J by 5 bases, with 9 bases of the junction left unmatched. The V gene's germline CDR1 is SEHNR and CDR2 FQNEAQ (reference sequence). This clonotype originated in a man in his sixties with acute or convalescent COVID-19. Sequencing input: peripheral blood. The chain carries TRBV7-9 and TRBJ2-5; 10 bases agree with TRBD1. The CDR3 spells CASSRRTGGIETQYF. In nucleotides, the CDR3 is TGTGCCAGCAGTCGCAGGACAGGGGGGATCGAGACCCAGTACTTC.